These T cell receptor beta chains were read from a single sample in a study of OX40 agonist ivuxolimab in advanced cancers. Clones were sequenced by immunoSEQ multiplex PCR, and TCRdb holds only the in-frame ones, with some missing. The table lists roughly 120,000 clones, less than 95% of them singletons, with about 0.81% in the top ten. The source material was CD4+ or CD8+ T cells sorted from blood, sampled in a trial of the OX40 agonist ivuxolimab. These receptors were obtained from an adult with an advanced solid tumor such as melanoma, head and neck, liver or kidney cancer. Both conserved end residues are part of each CDR3. The order of the fields is clone size, D gene, J gene, V gene, CDR3 DNA, CDR3 protein. The D gene is left open where the match is weak. Only some rows state a clone size, as once, few, many or a class for expanded clones.

NA NA TRBJ1-2 TRBV6-6 TGTGCCAGCAGTTCCTCAGGGAAGTACGGCTACACCTTC CASSSSGKYGYTF
NA NA TRBJ2-4 TRBV28 TGTGCCAGCAGTTTGCAGGGAGTCAAAAACATTCAGTACTTC CASSLQGVKNIQYF
NA NA TRBJ2-7 TRBV18 TGTGCCAGCTCTTCCGGGACAACATCCTACGAGCAGTACTTC CASSSGTTSYEQYF
NA TRBD1 TRBJ2-5 TRBV6-5 TGTGCCAGCAGTGCCACAGGGGGCAATATGAAGACCCAGTACTTC CASSATGGNMKTQYF
NA TRBD2 TRBJ2-7 TRBV25-1 TGTGCCAGCAGTGAGGCTGGACTAGCAGGCTCCTACGAGCAGTACTTC CASSEAGLAGSYEQYF
NA NA TRBJ2-3 TRBV5-6 TGTGCCAGCAGCTTAGTAGTTTGGGGAAAAGGATTGGATACGCAGTATTTT CASSLVVWGKGLDTQYF
NA NA TRBJ2-7 TRBV5-8 TGTGCCAGCAGCTTGGGTACATTGGATAAGCAGTACTTC CASSLGTLDKQYF
NA TRBD1 TRBJ1-2 TRBV6-1 TGTGCCAGCAGTTTCCAGGGGGATGGCTACACCTTC CASSFQGDGYTF
few NA TRBJ1-2 TRBV10-2 TGCGCCAGCAGAGTGGACTATGGCTACACCTTC CASRVDYGYTF
NA NA TRBJ1-1 TRBV19 TGTGCCGCCCACGGGGGGACCAGCGGGGGCACTGAAGCTTTCTTT CAAHGGTSGGTEAFF
once NA TRBJ2-7 TRBV28 TGTGCCAGCAGGGGGGTGCCCTACGAGCAGTACTTC CASRGVPYEQYF
NA NA TRBJ1-1 TRBV25-1 TGTGCCAGCAGTGGTAAAGGGTGGACCACTGAAGCTTTCTTT CASSGKGWTTEAFF
NA NA TRBJ2-7 TRBV5-5 TGTGCCAGCAGCTTGTTGGGGAACGAGCAGTACTTC CASSLLGNEQYF
NA NA TRBJ2-1 TRBV10-3 TGTGCCATCAGTTTAGCGGAGACCTACAATGAGCAGTTCTTC CAISLAETYNEQFF
NA NA TRBJ2-2 TRBV7-9 TGTGCCAGCAGCTTTTTAGGCGGGATCACCGGGGAGCTGTTTTTT CASSFLGGITGELFF
once TRBD1 TRBJ2-7 TRBV5-4 TGTGCCAGCAGCTCCCCGGGACAGGGGAACTTCTACGAGCAGTACTTC CASSSPGQGNFYEQYF
NA NA TRBJ2-3 TRBV4-1 TGTGCCAGCAGCTTAACCCCCACAGATACGCAGTATTTT CASSLTPTDTQYF
NA NA TRBJ1-1 TRBV5-4 TGTGCCAGCAGCCCGCTAGGGCAGGGCCTGGCTACTGAAGCTTTCTTT CASSPLGQGLATEAFF
NA TRBD2 TRBJ2-1 TRBV10-3 TGTGCCATCAGTGGGGAGGGCTCCAATTACAATGAGCAGTTCTTC CAISGEGSNYNEQFF
once NA TRBJ1-1 TRBV6-5 TGTGCCAGCAGTCCGGGGGGGCACACTGAAGCTTTCTTT CASSPGGHTEAFF
NA NA TRBJ2-5 TRBV5-4 TGTGCCAGCAGTTTGACTAGTAGGGACCAGTACTTC CASSLTSRDQYF
NA TRBD2 TRBJ2-7 TRBV23-1 TGCGCCAGCAGCGCCCGAGTTAGATCGATTAATAGCGGGGTTAGCTCCTACGAGCAGTACTTC CASSARVRSINSGVSSYEQYF
NA NA TRBJ1-4 TRBV19 TGTGCCAGTAGTGCAGGTCGTGCTAATGAAAAACTGTTTTTT CASSAGRANEKLFF
NA NA TRBJ1-2 TRBV6-6 TGTGCCAGCAGAGTGGACCGTAACTATGGCTACACCTTC CASRVDRNYGYTF
NA NA TRBJ2-2 TRBV4-3 TGCGCCAGCAGCCTCGGGGGTGTGAACACCGGGGAGCTGTTTTTT CASSLGGVNTGELFF
NA TRBD2 TRBJ2-1 TRBV9 TGTGCCAGCAGCACCTCTAGCGGGAACTACAATGAGCAGTTCTTC CASSTSSGNYNEQFF
NA NA TRBJ2-2 TRBV7-3 TGTGCCAGCAGCCCGCCCTTCACCGGGGAGCTGTTTTTT CASSPPFTGELFF
NA NA TRBJ2-3 TRBV5-6 TGTGCCAGCAGCATTGGGGGCGTTACAGATACGCAGTATTTT CASSIGGVTDTQYF
NA TRBD2 TRBJ2-3 TRBV7-9 TGTGCCAGCAGCTTATTAGTAGCGGGAGTTTTACCGGATACGCAGTATTTT CASSLLVAGVLPDTQYF
NA NA TRBJ1-2 TRBV7-8 TGTGCCAGCAGCTTAACCCCGAGGGGTCAAAACTATGGCTACACCTTC CASSLTPRGQNYGYTF
few NA TRBJ2-2 TRBV9 TGTGCCAGCAGCTCCCAATATGGAAACACCGGGGAGCTGTTTTTT CASSSQYGNTGELFF
NA NA TRBJ2-2 TRBV7-2 TGTGCCAGCAGCCCCGGGGCTAGCTGGTCCCCCACCGGGGAGCTGTTTTTT CASSPGASWSPTGELFF
NA NA TRBJ1-5 TRBV12-5 TGTGCTAGTGGTTTGGGGGAGGTTAGCAATCAGCCCCAGCATTTT CASGLGEVSNQPQHF
NA NA TRBJ2-2 TRBV5-5 TGTGCCAGCAGCTTGGAGGGGACCCCCGGGGAGCTGTTTTTT CASSLEGTPGELFF
NA NA TRBJ2-7 TRBV10-3 TGTGCCATCAGTGAGTCGACAGGACTAGGAGACGAGCAGTACTTC CAISESTGLGDEQYF
NA NA TRBJ1-1 TRBV11-2 TGTGCCAGCAGCTTCTTTAATGAAGCTTTCTTT CASSFFNEAFF
NA NA TRBJ2-3 TRBV28 TGTGCCAGCAGTGCGCCAGGAGGGCTTACAGATACGCAGTATTTT CASSAPGGLTDTQYF
NA TRBD2 TRBJ2-1 TRBV5-1 TGCGCCAGCAGCACCCCCGCCGGGACTAGCGGGTTCAGCTCCTACAATGAGCAGTTCTTC CASSTPAGTSGFSSYNEQFF
NA NA TRBJ1-1 TRBV27 TGTGCCAGCAGTTTAACAGTAGACACTGAAGCTTTCTTT CASSLTVDTEAFF
NA NA TRBJ1-1 TRBV18 TGTGCCAGCTCATTCACCCTGAACACTGAAGCTTTCTTT CASSFTLNTEAFF
NA NA TRBJ1-2 TRBV7-2 TGTGCCAGCAGCACGGCTGACTATGGCTACACCTTC CASSTADYGYTF
NA NA TRBJ2-1 TRBV2 TGTGCCAGCAGTGAAGCGCTCTTTAATGAGCAGTTCTTC CASSEALFNEQFF